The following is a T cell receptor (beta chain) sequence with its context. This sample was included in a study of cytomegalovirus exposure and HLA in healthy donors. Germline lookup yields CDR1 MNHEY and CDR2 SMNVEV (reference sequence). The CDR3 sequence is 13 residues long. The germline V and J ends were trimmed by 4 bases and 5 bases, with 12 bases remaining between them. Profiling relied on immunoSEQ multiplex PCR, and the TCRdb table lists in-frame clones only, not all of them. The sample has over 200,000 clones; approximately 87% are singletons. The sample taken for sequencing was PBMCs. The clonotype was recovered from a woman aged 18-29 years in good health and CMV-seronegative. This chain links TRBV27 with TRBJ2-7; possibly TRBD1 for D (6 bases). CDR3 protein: CASSSYRDNEQYF. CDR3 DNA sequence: TGTGCCAGCAGTTCTTACAGGGACAACGAGCAGTACTTC.